Listed here are 12 T cell receptor beta chains from one sample, sequenced in a study of T cells in Graves' hyperthyroidism and ophthalmopathy. What was amplified from RNA transcripts were TCR beta CDR3 regions. Primed by the HTBI set, a first-round RT-PCR was run on the TCR CDR3. TCRdb analysed the multiplex PCR reads with MiXCR anew, one entry per CDR3 protein. This table has roughly 840,000 distinct CDR3 sequences, around 39% appearing once. Sequenced material: blood. Source of these receptors: a man aged 18 to 35 with Graves' hyperthyroidism.

This clonotype has ten or more counts. The V call is TRBV15, the J call TRBJ1-4; D is ambiguous. V shed 4 bases and J shed 8 bases, with 17 bases lying between them. Germline lookup yields CDR1 LNHNV and CDR2 YYDKDF (reference sequence). The CDR3 consists of 15 residues. The CDR3 spells CATSTPGVGREKLFF. The CDR3 nucleotides are TGTGCCACCAGCACACCCGGGGTCGGCAGGGAAAAACTGTTTTTT.

Comments on this clonotype: This sequence may be a read error, since a much larger clone differs from it by one base. The chain employs TRBV2 and TRBJ2-7, with D uncertain. The CDR3 has 13 amino acids. Per germline, CDR1 SNHLY and CDR2 FYNNEI. CDR3 sequence reads: CAISEDFVTEQYF. The CDR3 DNA reads TGTGCCATCAGTGAAGATTTTGTAACCGAGCAGTACTTC. Full variable domain (outside the CDR3, taken from reference TRBV2 and TRBJ2-7): EPEVTQTPSHQVTQMGQEVILRCVPISNHLYFYWYRQILGQKVEFLVSFYNNEISEKSEIFDDQFSVERPDGSNFTLKIRSTKLEDSAMYFCAISEDFVTEQYFGPGTRLTVT.

The V call is TRBV19, the J call TRBJ1-2; D gene unclear. V was clipped by 6 bases and J by 11 bases, with 13 bases between them. Germline CDR1 LNHDA, CDR2 SQIVND (reference sequence). CDR3 size: 11 residues. The CDR3 loop is CASRSQVGYTF. CDR3 sequence (DNA): TGTGCCAGTAGGTCTCAGGTGGGGTACACCTTC.

The chain is built from TRBV9 and TRBJ1-3, with D perhaps TRBD1 (6 bases). CDR3 size: 16 residues. Germline CDR1 is SGDLS and CDR2 is YYNGEE. V lost 3 bases, J lost 2 bases, and 15 bases lay in between. CDR3 sequence (DNA): TGTGCCAGCAGCGGAGCCGTCAGGGGTGCTGGAAACACCATATATTTT. The encoded protein is CASSGAVRGAGNTIYF.

This clonotype was picked up a small number of times. The V call is TRBV2, the J call TRBJ1-5, with D uncertain. The CDR3 covers 15 residues. Trimming removed 7 bases from V and 4 bases from J, with 17 bases in between. Germline V gene sequence: CDR1 SNHLY, CDR2 FYNNEI. The CDR3 protein is CASKWEGGGNQPQHF. In DNA, the CDR3 is TGTGCCAGCAAGTGGGAGGGAGGAGGGAATCAGCCCCAGCATTTT.

The CDR3: CASSHPRDRVSGELFF. The DNA of the CDR3 is TGTGCCAGCAGTCATCCCCGGGACAGGGTATCCGGGGAGCTGTTTTTT. The genes are TRBV9 and TRBJ2-2; 9 nucleotides align to TRBD1. V trimming: 5 bases; J trimming: 6 bases; junction bases outside the gene matches: 11. Germline V gives CDR1 SGDLS, CDR2 YYNGEE. This CDR3 contains 16 residues.

This chain connects TRBV29-1 to TRBJ2-5; D is tentatively TRBD1 or TRBD2 (5 bases each). Per germline, CDR1 SQVTM and CDR2 ANQGSEA. V was trimmed by 0 bases and J by 2 bases, leaving 13 bases between them. The CDR3 runs 15 residues. In DNA form, the CDR3 reads TGCAGCGTTGAAGAAGGGACGAGAAGACAAGAGACCCAGTACTTC. Translated, it gives CSVEEGTRRQETQYF.

This chain connects TRBV20-1 to TRBJ1-1; unclear D gene. V was shortened by 2 bases and J by 0 bases, with 4 bases between the two germline ends. The length of the CDR3 is 12 residues. Germline CDR1 DFQATT, CDR2 SNEGSKA (reference sequence). The CDR3 spells CSARHVNTEAFF. The DNA of the CDR3 is TGCAGTGCTAGACATGTGAACACTGAAGCTTTCTTT.

Details on this clonotype: A much larger clone differs from this one at a single base, so this may be a read error. The rearrangement links TRBV7-2 to TRBJ1-5; 7 bases line up with TRBD1. V shed 2 bases, J shed 6 bases, and the junction held 4 bases outside the gene matches. The germline gives CDR1 SGHTA, CDR2 FQGNSA. CDR3 length: 14 amino acids. In nucleotides, the CDR3 is TGTGCCAGCAGCTTACAGGGGGGGCCTCAGCCCCAGCATTTT. Translation: CASSLQGGPQPQHF. Complete variable domain (other parts from reference TRBV7-2 and TRBJ1-5): GAGVSQSPSNKVTEKGKDVELRCDPISGHTALYWYRQSLGQGLEFLIYFQGNSAPDKSGLPSDRFSAERTGGSVSTLTIQRTQQEDSAVYLCASSLQGGPQPQHFGDGTRLSIL.

This clonotype occurred many times. V usage is TRBV10-3 and J usage is TRBJ2-5; 7 bases agree with TRBD2. Germline lookup yields CDR1 ENHRY and CDR2 SYGVKD. The CDR3 is made up of 13 amino acids. J was trimmed by 5 bases and V by 5 bases; bases with no gene match: 5. The CDR3 loop reads CAISRLAQETQYF. As DNA, the CDR3 is TGTGCCATCAGTCGACTAGCACAGGAGACCCAGTACTTC.

This clonotype was seen repeatedly, ten times or more. The V gene is TRBV7-9, the J gene TRBJ2-7; no clear D gene. Deletions cut 2 bases from V and 1 base from J, with 6 bases between. Germline V gene lookup returns CDR1 SEHNR and CDR2 FQNEAQ (reference sequence). The CDR3 contains 13 residues. The CDR3 DNA reads as TGTGCCAGCAGCTTATACGGGTCCTACGAGCAGTACTTC. Its protein product is CASSLYGSYEQYF.

In its sample, this clonotype was seen many times. This chain links TRBV20-1 with TRBJ1-2; D gene uncertain. Looked up from germline, CDR1 is DFQATT and CDR2 is SNEGSKA (reference sequence). The CDR3 sequence is 13 residues long. V lost 6 bases to trimming and J lost 0 bases, with 11 bases between them. CDR3 sequence: CSASWRSNYGYTF. Here the CDR3 DNA reads TGCAGTGCCAGTTGGCGGTCTAACTATGGCTACACCTTC.